This TCR beta chain emerged from a study of T-cell memory formation after mild COVID-19. Notes on the study in general: There was no confirmation that second-wave clones peaking on day 37 were SARS-CoV-2 specific. CD4+ contracting clones were mainly CM and EM; CD8+ ones, EMRA.

The CDR3 sequence is 14 residues long. Germline V gene lookup returns CDR1 SGDLS and CDR2 YYNGEE. V lost 0 bases and J lost 5, with 9 bases in between. A single record per CDR3 protein comes from TCRdb applying MiXCR to the 5' RACE reads. The data show around 200,000 distinct CDR3 sequences, more than 9% seen once. Turning to this clonotype: Its cognate antigen is unknown.

The sequencing sample was made of PBMCs or a T cell subset sorted from them (not recorded which). V gene TRBV9 combines with J gene TRBJ2-1; D may match TRBD1 or TRBD2 (6 bases each). The receptor's source is a man between 18 and 35 years old who had mild COVID-19 (a few samples of this study predate the infection). Cell type and time point are not known. The chain's CDR3 is CASSVAGDNNEQFF. In DNA, the CDR3 is TGTGCCAGCAGCGTAGCGGGGGACAACAATGAGCAGTTCTTC.